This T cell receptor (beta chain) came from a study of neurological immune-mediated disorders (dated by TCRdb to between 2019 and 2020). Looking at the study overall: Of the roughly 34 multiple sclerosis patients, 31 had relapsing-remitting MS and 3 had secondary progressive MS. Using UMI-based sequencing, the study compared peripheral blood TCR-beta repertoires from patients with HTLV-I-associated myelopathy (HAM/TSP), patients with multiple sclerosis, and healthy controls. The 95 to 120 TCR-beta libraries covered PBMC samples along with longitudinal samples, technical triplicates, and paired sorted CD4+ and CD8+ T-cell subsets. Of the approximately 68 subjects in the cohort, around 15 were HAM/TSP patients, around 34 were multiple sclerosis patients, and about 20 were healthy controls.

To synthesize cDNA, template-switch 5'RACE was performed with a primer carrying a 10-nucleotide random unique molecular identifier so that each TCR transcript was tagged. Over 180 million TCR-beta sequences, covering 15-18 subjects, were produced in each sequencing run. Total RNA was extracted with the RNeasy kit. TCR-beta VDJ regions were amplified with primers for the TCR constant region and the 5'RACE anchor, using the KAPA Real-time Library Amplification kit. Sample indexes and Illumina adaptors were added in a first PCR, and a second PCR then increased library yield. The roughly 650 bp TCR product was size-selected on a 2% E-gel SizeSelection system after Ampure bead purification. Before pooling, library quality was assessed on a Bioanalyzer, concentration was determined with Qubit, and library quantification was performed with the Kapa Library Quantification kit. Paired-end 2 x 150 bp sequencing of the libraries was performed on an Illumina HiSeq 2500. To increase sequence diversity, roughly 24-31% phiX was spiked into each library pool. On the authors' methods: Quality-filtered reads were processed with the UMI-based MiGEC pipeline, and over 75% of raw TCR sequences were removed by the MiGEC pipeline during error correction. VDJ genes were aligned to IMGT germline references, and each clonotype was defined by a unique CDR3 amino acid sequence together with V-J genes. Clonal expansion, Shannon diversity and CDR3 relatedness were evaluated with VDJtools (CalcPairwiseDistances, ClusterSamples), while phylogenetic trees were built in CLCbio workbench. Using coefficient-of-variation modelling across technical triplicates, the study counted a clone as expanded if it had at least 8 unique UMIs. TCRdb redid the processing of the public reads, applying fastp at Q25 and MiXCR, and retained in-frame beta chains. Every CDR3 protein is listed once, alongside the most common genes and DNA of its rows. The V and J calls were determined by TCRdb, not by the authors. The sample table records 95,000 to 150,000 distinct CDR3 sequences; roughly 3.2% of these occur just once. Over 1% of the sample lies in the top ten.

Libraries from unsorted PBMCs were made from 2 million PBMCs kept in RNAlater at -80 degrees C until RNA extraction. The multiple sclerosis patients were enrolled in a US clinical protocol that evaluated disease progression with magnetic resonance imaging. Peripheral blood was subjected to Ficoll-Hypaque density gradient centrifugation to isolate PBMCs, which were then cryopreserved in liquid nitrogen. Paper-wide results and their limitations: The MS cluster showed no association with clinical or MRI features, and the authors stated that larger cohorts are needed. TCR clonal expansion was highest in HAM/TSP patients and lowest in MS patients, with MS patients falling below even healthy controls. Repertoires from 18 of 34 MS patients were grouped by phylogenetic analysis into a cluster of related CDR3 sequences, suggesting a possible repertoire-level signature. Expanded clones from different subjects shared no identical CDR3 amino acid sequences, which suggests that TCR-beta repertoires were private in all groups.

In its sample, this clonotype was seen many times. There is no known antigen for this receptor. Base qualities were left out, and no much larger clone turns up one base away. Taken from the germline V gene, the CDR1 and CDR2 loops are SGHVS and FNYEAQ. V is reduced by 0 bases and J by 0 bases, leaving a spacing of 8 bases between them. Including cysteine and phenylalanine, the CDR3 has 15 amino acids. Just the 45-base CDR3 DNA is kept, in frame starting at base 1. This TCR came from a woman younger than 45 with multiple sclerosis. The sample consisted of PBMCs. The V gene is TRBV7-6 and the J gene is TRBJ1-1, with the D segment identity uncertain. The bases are TGTGCCAGCAGCTTAGCGGACGAAATGAACACTGAAGCTTTCTTT. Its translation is CASSLADEMNTEAFF.